The source of this T cell receptor beta chain is a study of tumor and adjacent non-tumor tissue in lung cancer. Unmatched junction bases numbered 8, after V lost 7 bases and J lost 6 bases. Germline CDR1 is SEHNR and CDR2 is FQNEAQ (reference sequence). The CDR3 runs to 14 residues. A modified ARM-PCR protocol with three rounds of nested PCR amplified TCRbeta. TCRdb analysed the multiplex PCR reads with MiXCR anew, one entry per CDR3 protein. The table shows around 70,000 distinct CDR3 sequences, with about three quarters occurring only once. No cell sorting was done before RNA was extracted from the tissue.

This TCR derives from a man aged 55 to 70 with non-small cell lung cancer. The sample taken for sequencing was lung tumor tissue. The chain links TRBV7-9 to TRBJ2-2; 7 nucleotides agree with TRBD1. The CDR3 loop reads CASIGPQGPGELFF. The CDR3 DNA is TGTGCCAGCATCGGTCCACAGGGGCCCGGGGAGCTGTTTTTT.